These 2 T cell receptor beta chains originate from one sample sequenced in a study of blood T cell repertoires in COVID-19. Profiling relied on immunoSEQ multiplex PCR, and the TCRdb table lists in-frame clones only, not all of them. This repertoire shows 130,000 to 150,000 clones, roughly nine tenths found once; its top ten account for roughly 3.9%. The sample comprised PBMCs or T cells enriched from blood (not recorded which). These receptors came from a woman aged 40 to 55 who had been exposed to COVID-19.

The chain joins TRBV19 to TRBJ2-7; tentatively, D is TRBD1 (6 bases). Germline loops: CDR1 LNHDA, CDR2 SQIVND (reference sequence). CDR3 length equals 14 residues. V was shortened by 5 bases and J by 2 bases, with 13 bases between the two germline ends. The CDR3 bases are TGTGCCAGTAGTCCCGGGACAACTACCTACGAGCAGTACTTC. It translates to CASSPGTTTYEQYF.

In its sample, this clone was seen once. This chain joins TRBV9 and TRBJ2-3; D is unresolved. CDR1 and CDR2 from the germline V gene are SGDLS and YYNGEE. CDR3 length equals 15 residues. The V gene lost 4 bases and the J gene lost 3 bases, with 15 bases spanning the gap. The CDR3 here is CASSSGVGSTDTQYF. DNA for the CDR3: TGTGCCAGCAGCTCAGGCGTAGGTAGTACAGATACGCAGTATTTT.